The 21 T cell receptor beta chains in this list originate from one sample, sequenced in a study of shared clonotypes between healthy human individuals. The protocol was immunoSEQ multiplex PCR, while the TCRdb copy is restricted to in-frame clones and leaves out a portion. The sample records 400,000 to 500,000 clones, around three quarters being singletons. The sample taken for sequencing was PBMCs. These receptors were taken from a woman between 35 and 50 years old in good health. Some clones in this sample may be carry-over from other donors' samples.

This clone was counted only a few times. The chain combines TRBV14 with TRBJ1-2; D remains ambiguous. This CDR3 has 13 amino acids. CDR1 SGHDN and CDR2 FVKESK come from the germline V gene. V lost 8 bases to trimming and J lost 8 bases, with 18 bases between them. The CDR3 sequence: CASESSAHSGYTF. CDR3 nucleotides: TGTGCCAGCGAATCTTCGGCGCACTCCGGCTACACCTTC.

V usage is TRBV5-1 and J usage is TRBJ2-3; 9 bases map to TRBD2. The CDR3 contains 17 residues. Germline assignment: CDR1 SGHRS and CDR2 YFSETQ. V shed 1 base, J shed 3 bases, and the junction held 9 bases outside the gene matches. CDR3 in DNA: TGCGCCAGCAGCTTGTCGGGACTAGCTGGATGGACAGATACGCAGTATTTT. It specifies CASSLSGLAGWTDTQYF.

The chain combines TRBV27 with TRBJ2-1, with D tentatively TRBD2 (6 bases). The CDR3 has 15 amino acids. V dropped 5 bases and J dropped 3 bases, with 14 bases sitting between them. Germline lookup yields CDR1 MNHEY and CDR2 SMNVEV (reference sequence). The DNA of the CDR3 is TGTGCCAGCAGTAACCCGGGACTGGGCTACAATGAGCAGTTCTTC. This encodes CASSNPGLGYNEQFF.

The chain uses TRBV28 and TRBJ1-1; the D gene is possibly TRBD1 (6 bases). Deletions cut 2 bases from V and 11 bases from J, with 24 bases between. CDR3 length: 16 residues. Germline V lookup: CDR1 MDHEN, CDR2 SYDVKM. The CDR3 nucleotides are TGTGCCAGCAGTTTAACGGGGGCAGGTCGCGGCCTAGCGGCTTTCTTT. Amino acid sequence: CASSLTGAGRGLAAFF.

The chain couples TRBV11-2 to TRBJ1-1, with 7 bases matching TRBD1. Germline values: CDR1 SGHAT, CDR2 FQNNGV. The CDR3 contains 12 residues. Trimming cost V 8 bases and J 6 bases; bases outside gene matches: 6. CDR3 sequence reads: CASGGDSSEAFF. The DNA of the CDR3 is TGTGCCAGCGGGGGGGACAGCTCTGAAGCTTTCTTT.

In the case of this clone: With a much larger clone just one base away, this may be a read error. Other DNA sequences in this sample translate to the same CDR3. In DNA form, the CDR3 reads TGTGCCAGCAGTGACAGGGGAGGGGCCAACGTCCTAACTTTC. Residues: CASSDRGGANVLTF. The J gene is TRBJ2-6, the V gene TRBV6-4; 7 nucleotides align to TRBD2. This CDR3 has 14 residues. Per germline, CDR1 MRHNA and CDR2 SNTAGT.

CDR3: CASSPGRGYTF. CDR3 in DNA: TGTGCCAGCAGCCCCGGGCGTGGCTACACCTTC. The V gene is TRBV7-2, the J gene TRBJ1-2; no firm D call. The V gene's germline CDR1 is SGHTA and CDR2 FQGNSA. V shed 5 bases and J shed 7 bases, with 8 bases lying between them. CDR3 size: 11 residues. Complete variable domain (other parts from reference TRBV7-2 and TRBJ1-2): GAGVSQSPSNKVTEKGKDVELRCDPISGHTALYWYRQSLGQGLEFLIYFQGNSAPDKSGLPSDRFSAERTGGSVSTLTIQRTQQEDSAVYLCASSPGRGYTFGSGTRLTVV.

This sequence joins TRBV4-1 and TRBJ1-2; D unresolved. The germline CDR1 and CDR2 sequences are MGHRA and YSYEKL. The CDR3 extends over 17 amino acids. Trimming stripped 3 bases from V and 0 bases from J, with 17 bases between. In nucleotides, the CDR3 is TGCGCCAGCAGCCAGGCTGGTTCTACAGCCTCTAACTATGGCTACACCTTC. Translated, it gives CASSQAGSTASNYGYTF.

This clone was found a few times. The gene calls are TRBV5-1 and TRBJ2-1, with D tentatively TRBD1 or TRBD2 (5 bases each). Trimming shortened V by 2 bases and J by 9 bases, and 9 bases separated the two germline ends. Germline V gene sequence: CDR1 SGHRS, CDR2 YFSETQ. The CDR3 sequence is 12 residues long. CDR3 sequence: CASSFEGSEQFF. The CDR3 DNA sequence: TGCGCCAGCAGCTTTGAGGGGAGTGAGCAGTTCTTC.

This clone was detected only once. One base away lies a much larger clone, so this may be a sequencing read error. Other DNA variants within this sample encode the same CDR3. The chain uses TRBV30 and TRBJ2-3, with unresolved D. The V gene lost 5 bases and the J gene lost 0 bases, with 6 bases spanning the gap. The CDR3 covers 12 residues. CDR1 and CDR2 from the germline V gene are GTSNPN and SVGIG (reference sequence). CDR3 sequence: CAWSGSTDTQYF. In nucleotides, the CDR3 is TGTGCCTGGTCTGGCAGCACAGATACGCAGTATTTT.

This chain joins TRBV28 and TRBJ2-1; D not resolved. From germline, CDR1 is MDHEN and CDR2 SYDVKM. The CDR3 contains 13 residues. The germline V and J ends were trimmed by 5 bases and 6 bases, with 11 bases remaining between them. The DNA of the CDR3 is TGTGCCAGCAGTCCGCGAAGTTTCAATGAGCAGTTCTTC. This codes for CASSPRSFNEQFF.

The chain employs TRBV5-6 and TRBJ2-3; 10 bases are shared with TRBD2. This CDR3 is built from 16 residues. The J segment lost 2 bases and the V segment lost 3 bases, leaving 6 bases of the junction unmatched. Germline V gene lookup returns CDR1 SGHDT and CDR2 YYEEEE. The DNA of the CDR3 is TGTGCCAGCAGCTCAGGACTAGCGGACCTCACAGATACGCAGTATTTT. Translation: CASSSGLADLTDTQYF.

This clone was detected a few times. This chain uses TRBV7-3 with TRBJ1-6, with 7 bases matching TRBD1. Germline V gene data show CDR1 as SGHTA and CDR2 as FQGTGA. This CDR3 has 15 amino acids. V lost 2 bases, J lost 8 bases, and 6 bases stayed unmatched. The CDR3 bases are TGTGCCAGCAGCTTACAGGGGGACGTTGATTCACCCCTCCACTTT. It yields the protein CASSLQGDVDSPLHF.

DNA for the CDR3: TGTGCCTGCGTTCGACCCGAAAATAATTCACCCCTCCACTTT. Its translation is CACVRPENNSPLHF. The rearrangement joins TRBV30 to TRBJ1-6; D gene uncertain. The length of the CDR3 is 14 residues. The V end was cut by 6 bases, the J end by 5 bases, with 14 bases between. CDR1 GTSNPN and CDR2 SVGIG come from the germline V gene (reference sequence). The entire variable domain, with the rest obtained from reference TRBV30 and TRBJ1-6, is as follows: SQTIHQWPATLVQPVGSPLSLECTVEGTSNPNLYWYRQAAGRGLQLLFYSVGIGQISSEVPQNLSASRPQDRQFILSSKKLLLSDSGFYLCACVRPENNSPLHFGNGTRLTVT.

The rearrangement uses TRBV11-3 and TRBJ2-1; 10 bases are shared with TRBD2. In germline, CDR1 is SGHNT, CDR2 YENEEA. The CDR3 spans 17 residues. V shed 4 bases and J 2 bases; nucleotides not matched to a gene: 8. CDR3 in DNA: TGTGCCAGCAGCTCCAACCCCACTAGCGGGACCTACAATGAGCAGTTCTTC. Its translation: CASSSNPTSGTYNEQFF. Complete variable domain (other parts from reference TRBV11-3 and TRBJ2-1): EAGVVQSPRYKIIEKKQPVAFWCNPISGHNTLYWYLQNLGQGPELLIRYENEEAVDDSQLPKDRFSAERLKGVDSTLKIQPAELGDSAVYLCASSSNPTSGTYNEQFFGPGTRLTVL.

The table lists this clone with many counts. The chain is built from TRBV6-4 and TRBJ2-3; 7 bases match TRBD1. The length of the CDR3 is 14 residues. J gave up 2 bases and V 8 bases, and 7 bases lay outside the gene matches. The germline gives CDR1 MRHNA, CDR2 SNTAGT. The DNA for the CDR3 is TGTGCCAGCTCGCGACAGGGAGACACAGATACGCAGTATTTT. It specifies CASSRQGDTDTQYF.

This chain connects TRBV2 to TRBJ2-3, with a tentative D call TRBD1 (6 bases). Germline loops: CDR1 SNHLY, CDR2 FYNNEI. The CDR3 consists of 14 residues. V shed 7 bases and J shed 0 bases, with 11 bases lying between them. CDR3 coding DNA: TGTGCCAGCACCCGGACAGCGAGCACAGATACGCAGTATTTT. Translated: CASTRTASTDTQYF. The entire variable domain, with the rest obtained from reference TRBV2 and TRBJ2-3, is as follows: EPEVTQTPSHQVTQMGQEVILRCVPISNHLYFYWYRQILGQKVEFLVSFYNNEISEKSEIFDDQFSVERPDGSNFTLKIRSTKLEDSAMYFCASTRTASTDTQYFGPGTRLTVL.

This chain uses TRBV19 with TRBJ2-2; TRBD1 matches at 7 bases. The CDR3 is made up of 15 amino acids. Trimming took 6 bases from V and 2 from J; bases not matched to a gene: 6. Germline V CDR1 and CDR2: LNHDA, SQIVND (reference sequence). CDR3 protein: CASSPGTANTGELFF. The CDR3 DNA reads as TGTGCCAGTAGCCCCGGGACAGCCAACACCGGGGAGCTGTTTTTT.

V is TRBV5-1 and J is TRBJ1-4; a possible D gene is TRBD1 (6 bases). Per the germline V gene, CDR1 is SGHRS and CDR2 is YFSETQ. The V end was cut by 4 bases, the J end by 6 bases, with 10 bases between. CDR3 size: 13 residues. The CDR3 is CASSEWTDEKLFF. The CDR3, as DNA: TGCGCCAGCAGCGAATGGACAGATGAAAAACTGTTTTTT.

The chain uses TRBV6-1 and TRBJ1-1; 9 bases agree with TRBD1. This CDR3 spans 16 amino acids. The J segment lost 1 base and the V segment lost 3 bases, leaving 6 bases of the junction unmatched. Germline CDR1 MNHNS, CDR2 SASEGT. In DNA, the CDR3 is TGTGCCAGCAGTGAGACCTCGACAGGGGGGAACACTGAAGCTTTCTTT. Its translation: CASSETSTGGNTEAFF.

V gene TRBV29-1 combines with J gene TRBJ2-5; D may be TRBD2 (5 bases). Germline V CDR1 and CDR2: SQVTM, ANQGSEA. V was clipped by 6 bases and J by 1 base, with 12 bases between them. The CDR3 spans 13 residues. Written as DNA, the CDR3 is TGCAGCGTCCCCGGGCTAGCCCAAGAGACCCAGTACTTC. Its protein product is CSVPGLAQETQYF.